Listed here are 14 T cell receptor beta chains from one sample, sequenced in a study of blood T cell repertoires in COVID-19. TCRdb's table, derived via immunoSEQ multiplex PCR, lists solely in-frame clones and lacks some. In the table there are about 150,000 clones, 75% to 85% of which are singletons. The sequenced material came from peripheral blood. The receptors originated from a man in his 60s with acute or convalescent COVID-19.

V is TRBV2 and J is TRBJ1-5; 7 bases are shared with TRBD1. Germline assignment: CDR1 SNHLY and CDR2 FYNNEI. V lost 5 bases and J lost 1; bases outside the gene matches: 5. This CDR3 spans 15 amino acids. The CDR3 region has the DNA TGTGCCAGCAGTTCCGGGACAGAAAGCAATCAGCCCCAGCATTTT. Protein product: CASSSGTESNQPQHF.

The CDR3 loop is CASSERLATNEQFF. The CDR3 bases are TGTGCCAGCAGTGAGCGTCTAGCTACCAATGAGCAGTTCTTC. The rearrangement uses TRBV25-1 and TRBJ2-1, with D perhaps TRBD2 (5 bases). Germline values: CDR1 MGHDK, CDR2 SYGVNS. V lost 3 bases, J lost 6 bases, and 12 bases lay in between. This CDR3 comprises 14 residues.

This rearrangement joins TRBV7-2 to TRBJ2-5; the D gene is possibly TRBD1 (6 bases). V was shortened by 5 bases and J by 8 bases, with 15 bases between the two germline ends. Germline CDR1 reads SGHTA; CDR2 reads FQGNSA. The CDR3 loop spans 13 amino acids. The CDR3 sequence: CASSPGQIITQYF. The DNA for the CDR3 is TGTGCCAGCAGCCCCGGACAGATAATAACCCAGTACTTC.

Here the CDR3 DNA reads TGTGCCATCAGGGAAAGGGGAATGAATGAGCAGTTCTTC. It encodes CAIRERGMNEQFF. The chain couples TRBV10-3 to TRBJ2-1, with D possibly TRBD1 on 5 matching bases. CDR1 and CDR2 (germline): ENHRY, SYGVKD. With 6 bases removed from V and 7 bases from J, the gap between germline ends came to 13 bases. The CDR3 runs to 13 residues.

The gene calls are TRBV6-6 and TRBJ1-2; D gene ambiguous. The CDR3 is 13 amino acids. Germline V CDR1 and CDR2: MNHNY, SVGAGI (reference sequence). Trimming removed 2 bases from V and 8 bases from J, with 12 bases in between. The CDR3 DNA sequence: TGTGCCAGCAGTTACGAGGGAATGGGCGGCTACACCTTC. It specifies CASSYEGMGGYTF.

The rearrangement links TRBV5-5 to TRBJ2-7, with no clear D. The CDR3 loop spans 13 amino acids. The V and J ends lost 0 bases and 4 bases respectively, with 8 bases between them. Germline CDR1 reads SGHKS; CDR2 reads YYEKEE (reference sequence). DNA for the CDR3: TGTGCCAGCAGCTTGGGCCCGACATACGAGCAGTACTTC. Its protein product is CASSLGPTYEQYF.

The J gene is TRBJ1-1, the V gene TRBV19; 8 bases are shared with TRBD1. This CDR3 comprises 15 residues. Germline values: CDR1 LNHDA, CDR2 SQIVND (reference sequence). V shed 5 bases and J 5 bases; nucleotides not matched to a gene: 10. The CDR3 coding sequence is TGTGCCAGTAGTCCCCTGGACAGGGTGGGTACTGAAGCTTTCTTT. As protein: CASSPLDRVGTEAFF.

The rearrangement links TRBV19 to TRBJ2-7; 14 positions match TRBD2. CDR1 and CDR2 (germline): LNHDA, SQIVND (reference sequence). The ends lost 4 bases at V and 2 bases at J; junction bases unmatched: 4. The CDR3 loop spans 16 amino acids. CDR3 DNA: TGTGCCAGTAGTAAGGGGACTAGCGGGAGTGCCTACGAGCAGTACTTC. Encoded protein: CASSKGTSGSAYEQYF.

This clone showed up just a few times. The rearrangement links TRBV6-5 to TRBJ2-3; weak D call: TRBD1 (5 bases). Germline CDR1 MNHEY, CDR2 SVGAGI. This CDR3 is 14 amino acids long. Trimming shortened V by 6 bases and J by 5 bases, and 15 bases separated the two germline ends. CDR3 sequence (DNA): TGTGCCAGCAGACTCTCGACAGACCAAGATACGCAGTATTTT. It is translated as CASRLSTDQDTQYF.

The chain couples TRBV10-2 to TRBJ2-2, with 8 nucleotides matching TRBD1. V was clipped by 7 bases and J by 7 bases; unmatched bases: 14. Germline CDR1 and CDR2: WSHSY and SAAADI. The CDR3 length is 16 residues. Here the CDR3 reads CASKEEPTGGSGELFF. The DNA for the CDR3 is TGCGCCAGCAAAGAGGAACCAACAGGGGGAAGCGGGGAGCTGTTTTTT.

The V and J genes are TRBV6-6 and TRBJ1-2, with 7 nucleotides matching TRBD1. This CDR3 has 15 residues. Germline CDR1 and CDR2: MNHNY and SVGAGI (reference sequence). Trimming at V came to 7 bases and at J to 4 bases, leaving 12 bases not matched to a gene. The chain's CDR3 is CASIYRQGFGYGYTF. DNA of the CDR3: TGTGCCAGCATCTATCGACAGGGATTCGGCTATGGCTACACCTTC.

The table lists this clone with a few counts. J is TRBJ2-1 and V is TRBV9; TRBD2 matches 10 bases. Losses at the gene ends were 0 bases for V and 6 bases for J; bases not matched to a gene: 6. The germline V gene encodes CDR1 SGDLS and CDR2 YYNGEE. The length of the CDR3 is 16 residues. The chain's CDR3 is CASSVGYSGRLNEQFF. CDR3 nucleotides: TGTGCCAGCAGCGTAGGGTATAGCGGGAGGCTCAATGAGCAGTTCTTC.

This clone was seen a few times. This chain uses TRBV6-6 with TRBJ2-3; TRBD2 agrees at 9 bases. With V trimmed by 5 bases and J by 5 bases, 17 bases remained unmatched. The CDR3 totals 18 residues. Germline V gene data show CDR1 as MNHNY and CDR2 as SVGAGI (reference sequence). This CDR3 is CASSPRRGGGRAVDTQYF. The CDR3 nucleotides read TGTGCCAGCAGTCCGCGGAGGGGCGGCGGGAGGGCCGTAGATACGCAGTATTTT.

The chain is built from TRBV11-2 and TRBJ2-3; 11 nucleotides line up with TRBD1. The germline gives CDR1 SGHAT, CDR2 FQNNGV. The CDR3 sequence is 16 residues long. V shed 0 bases and J 6 bases; nucleotides not matched to a gene: 5. The CDR3 DNA reads as TGTGCCAGCAGCTTAGATGGGGACAGGGGGATTGATACGCAGTATTTT. Its protein is CASSLDGDRGIDTQYF.